Listed here is a single TCR beta chain. Its antigen remains unidentified. This entry comes from a study of shared clonotypes between healthy human individuals. About the study: The donors, two women and a few men, were aged 18 to 49.

Study observations and caveats: Naive subsets typically showed greater estimated richness than memory subsets.

From CD4+ cells came CD45RA+ naive and CD45RA-negative memory subsets. The V gene lost 8 bases and the J gene lost 0 bases, with 12 bases spanning the gap. The CDR3 covers 14 residues. CDR1 and CDR2 (germline): MNHEY, SMNVEV (reference sequence). Profiled with immunoSEQ multiplex PCR; TCRdb holds only in-frame clones, not every one. Of some 2.1 million clones in the sample, roughly 94% were seen once. This sequence was found in a man younger than 30 in good health. This chain links TRBV27 with TRBJ2-3; a weak D match, TRBD2 (6 bases). Sequenced: naive CD4+ T cells sorted from blood. Subset described: CD45RA+ positively selected. The CDR3 loop is CASRRGMSTDTQYF. CDR3 DNA sequence: TGTGCCAGCCGGAGGGGAATGAGCACAGATACGCAGTATTTT.